One TCR beta chain is described in this entry. This clonotype was seen at least ten times. Its antigen has not been determined. No much larger clonotype is one base removed from it; base qualities were not supplied. V trim: 4 bases; J trim: 6 bases; unmatched bases: 14. CDR1 and CDR2, per the germline V gene (reference sequence), are MNHEY and SMNVEV. Taken from cysteine to phenylalanine, the CDR3 has 16 residues. Of all the DNA, just the CDR3 is kept, 48 bases in frame from base 1. The data were produced on an Illumina HiSeq 2500. To make first-strand cDNA, Superscript III was used along with a set of TRAV- and TRBV-specific primers so that both the TCRalpha and TCRbeta chains were covered. TCRs were amplified with Phusion for around 18 PCR cycles, with a constant-region primer paired with the adapter attached to the V primers. Amplification of the isolated mRNA was done with the MessageAmp II aRNA Amplification Kit, which involved a roughly 17-hour in vitro transcription at 37 degrees C. The Dynabeads mRNA DIRECT Purification Kit was used to isolate mRNA for TCR sequencing. A second 25-cycle Phusion PCR added indexed Illumina adapters, and products were purified with AMPure XP beads. Concerning the study's data processing: Custom Perl scripts pooled TCR sequences encoding the same protein, removed out-of-frame sequences and computed each clonotype's abundance. Any TCR sequence backed by just one read was left out of the analysis. The metrics used to describe the repertoires included Shannon entropy, Gini index, clonality, richness, and the frequency of TCRs shared between repertoires. Using fastp at Q25 and MiXCR, TCRdb reprocessed the public reads and kept productive beta chains. Every entry covers one CDR3 protein and lists the most common genes and DNA from its rows. These V and J calls rely on TCRdb rather than the paper's analysis. This sample comprises approximately 46,000 distinct CDR3 sequences, around a quarter of them detected only once. The ten largest account for about 9.4% of the sample.

The data were taken from a study of low-dose radiotherapy and immunotherapy resistance in tumors (dated by TCRdb to between 2021 and 2022). As for the study more broadly: In Cohort 1, each fraction delivered 0.5 Gy every 2 weeks, and the prescribed total PTV dose was 6.5 Gy. Intravenous cyclophosphamide at 200 mg/m2 was administered every two weeks, one day ahead of each radiation and immunotherapy administration. The trial did not randomize participants into treatment groups. Cohort 2 received 1 Gy per fraction every two weeks, with a total of 13 Gy over 26 weeks. Patients were given nivolumab as a 240 mg flat dose every two weeks and ipilimumab at 1 mg/kg every six weeks, with both drugs delivered intravenously. Eight patients were included in the translational analysis, namely three from the first dose cohort plus the first five from the second dose cohort. Starting on cycle 1 day 1, patients took 300 mg of aspirin by mouth once daily for four cycles.

The sample's time point, from its label and the paper: after trial treatment. This specimen's treatment or condition label, per the study, means: LDRT plus nivolumab, ipilimumab, low-dose cyclophosphamide and aspirin (RACIN trial). The donors came from RACIN, which was a single-arm phase I dose-escalation trial that paired nivolumab and ipilimumab with aspirin, low-dose cyclophosphamide and low-dose radiotherapy. To be eligible, a patient needed to have an advanced solid tumor that was TIL-negative. The rearrangement combines TRBV27 with TRBJ2-7; TRBD1 agrees with 8 junctional bases. Here the sequenced sample was PBMCs, taken after low-dose radiotherapy plus immunotherapy. The clonotype was recovered from a male donor with prostate cancer. The sequenced DNA is TGTGCCAGCAGTTACAGGGGGGCAGGGGAGAGCGGCGAGCAGTACTTC. It codes for CASSYRGAGESGEQYF.